The 18 T cell receptor beta chains below all came from one sample that was sequenced in a study of cytomegalovirus exposure and HLA in healthy donors (dated by TCRdb to between 2016 and 2019). Receptors were amplified or captured by the immunoSEQ multiplex PCR assay. The multiplex PCR relied on a mix of 60 forward primers for TCR Vbeta segments and 13 reverse primers for TCR Jbeta segments. In TCRdb, the immuneACCESS table is reduced to in-frame sequences with V and J assigned. These tables do not hold every clone; where another copy was compared, an unresolved V gene accounts for under half, and the others remain unexplained. This sample lists approximately 190,000 clones; approximately 82% were detected once. In total, the top ten clones hold under 2% of the sample. The sequenced material came from PBMCs. These receptors all stem from a man aged 40-50 years in good health and CMV-seropositive.

A single count supports this clone. This chain joins TRBV4-2 and TRBJ1-5; TRBD1 might be the D (6 bases). The CDR3 sequence is 15 residues long. Trimming left V 0 bases short and J 3 bases short, with 9 bases between. Germline V gene lookup returns CDR1 LGHNA and CDR2 YNFKEQ. The CDR3 DNA reads as TGTGCCAGCAGCCAAGAACAGGGTGACAATCAGCCCCAGCATTTT. It is translated as CASSQEQGDNQPQHF.

The rearrangement links TRBV5-6 to TRBJ1-1; possible D gene TRBD1, 6 bases. Between the trimmed V and J ends, which lost 2 bases and 6 bases, there was a span of 23 bases. CDR1 and CDR2 (germline): SGHDT, YYEEEE. The CDR3 has 17 residues. CDR3: CASSFLGTRGWRPEAFF. CDR3 coding DNA: TGTGCCAGCAGCTTTTTGGGGACACGGGGATGGAGACCTGAAGCTTTCTTT.

This chain joins TRBV18 and TRBJ2-5; TRBD1 aligns across 7 bases. The CDR3 consists of 15 residues. V shed 6 bases and J 5 bases; nucleotides not matched to a gene: 12. Germline V gene lookup returns CDR1 KGHSH and CDR2 LQKENI. Written as DNA, the CDR3 is TGTGCCAGCTCGCCCGACAGGGCGCGCGTCGAGACCCAGTACTTC. Encoded protein: CASSPDRARVETQYF. Together with reference TRBV18 and TRBJ2-5, the CDR3 gives the full variable domain: NAGVMQNPRHLVRRRGQEARLRCSPMKGHSHVYWYRQLPEEGLKFMVYLQKENIIDESGMPKERFSAEFPKEGPSILRIQQVVRGDSAAYFCASSPDRARVETQYFGPGTRLLVL.

The genes are TRBV4-3 and TRBJ2-5; 7 nucleotides agree with TRBD1. The CDR3 is made up of 14 amino acids. Germline CDR1 and CDR2: LGHNA and YSLEER. V lost 0 bases, J lost 5 bases, and 3 bases stayed unmatched. The CDR3, as DNA: TGCGCCAGCAGCCAAGAACAGGGGCAGGAGACCCAGTACTTC. Protein product: CASSQEQGQETQYF.

CDR3 nucleotides: TGTGCCAGCAGCTTGCCAGGGGTGAACACTGAAGCTTTCTTT. Translated, it gives CASSLPGVNTEAFF. The rearrangement uses TRBV5-4 and TRBJ1-1; maybe TRBD1 (6 bases). Trimming shortened V by 1 base and J by 0 bases, and 7 bases separated the two germline ends. The CDR3 spans 14 residues. Germline V lookup: CDR1 SGHNT, CDR2 YYREEE (reference sequence).

CDR3 in amino acids: CASSFRDTNTEAFF. In nucleotides, the CDR3 is TGTGCCAGCAGCTTCCGGGACACGAACACTGAAGCTTTCTTT. The rearrangement uses TRBV7-2 and TRBJ1-1; D might be TRBD1 (6 bases). The CDR3 has 14 amino acids. Germline V CDR1 and CDR2: SGHTA, FQGNSA. Trimming shortened V by 3 bases and J by 1 base, and 9 bases separated the two germline ends.

This chain joins TRBV30 and TRBJ2-7, with 8 bases aligning to TRBD1. This CDR3 is 12 amino acids long. J gave up 3 bases and V 5 bases, and 3 bases lay outside the gene matches. Germline values: CDR1 GTSNPN, CDR2 SVGIG (reference sequence). The CDR3 sequence: CAWVDRGYEQYF. The CDR3, as DNA: TGTGCCTGGGTAGACAGGGGCTACGAGCAGTACTTC. Together with reference TRBV30 and TRBJ2-7, the CDR3 gives the full variable domain: SQTIHQWPATLVQPVGSPLSLECTVEGTSNPNLYWYRQAAGRGLQLLFYSVGIGQISSEVPQNLSASRPQDRQFILSSKKLLLSDSGFYLCAWVDRGYEQYFGPGTRLTVT.

The CDR3 region is CASSPLWIAGGKQYF. In nucleotides, the CDR3 is TGTGCCAGCAGCCCCCTTTGGATAGCGGGAGGGAAGCAGTACTTC. V and J are TRBV5-8 and TRBJ2-7; the match to TRBD2 covers 11 bases. Germline CDR1 is SGHTS and CDR2 is YDEGEE. V gave up 4 bases and J gave up 8 bases; unmatched junction bases: 11. The CDR3 spans 15 residues.

This clone appeared a single time. The gene calls are TRBV18 and TRBJ2-2; D is perhaps TRBD1 (5 bases). Trimming cost V 3 bases and J 5 bases, with 16 bases left between them. Germline lookup yields CDR1 KGHSH and CDR2 LQKENI. The CDR3 totals 16 residues. CDR3 in DNA: TGTGCCAGCTCACCGATGGGGCGCCTGGGAACCGGGGAGCTGTTTTTT. Its translation is CASSPMGRLGTGELFF.

This chain joins TRBV6-5 and TRBJ2-7, with D possibly TRBD2 on 6 matching bases. Germline V gene lookup returns CDR1 MNHEY and CDR2 SVGAGI. The CDR3 runs to 15 residues. Deletions cut 0 bases from V and 3 bases from J, with 12 bases between. CDR3 sequence: CASSYSGGQGYEQYF. For the CDR3, the DNA is TGTGCCAGCAGTTACTCAGGAGGGCAAGGCTACGAGCAGTACTTC.

This rearrangement joins TRBV14 to TRBJ2-1; 7 bases fit TRBD1. This CDR3 is built from 13 residues. With 3 bases clipped from V and 6 bases from J, the junction kept 2 bases outside the gene matches. CDR1 is SGHDN, CDR2 FVKESK, per germline. CDR3 DNA: TGTGCCAGCAGCCAGACAGGGTTCAATGAGCAGTTCTTC. It specifies CASSQTGFNEQFF.

The V and J genes are TRBV6-5 and TRBJ2-7; no clear D. Germline V CDR1 and CDR2: MNHEY, SVGAGI. CDR3 length: 15 amino acids. V was trimmed by 2 bases and J by 5 bases, leaving 16 bases between them. The CDR3 nucleotides are TGTGCCAGCAGTTACGATCGAAACAGTCGCCACGAGCAGTACTTC. Protein product: CASSYDRNSRHEQYF.

The table lists this clone with a count of one. The chain combines TRBV5-1 with TRBJ2-7; TRBD1 aligns across 8 bases. The CDR3 is 14 residues long. V lost 4 bases, J lost 2 bases, and 5 bases stayed unmatched. CDR1 and CDR2 (germline): SGHRS, YFSETQ. The DNA of the CDR3 is TGCGCCAGCAGCGCCTCGACAGGGGCCTACGAGCAGTACTTC. Protein product: CASSASTGAYEQYF.

The chain carries TRBV4-3 and TRBJ2-3; TRBD2 might be the D (5 bases). The germline V gene encodes CDR1 LGHNA and CDR2 YSLEER. The CDR3 covers 15 residues. V shed 1 base and J shed 5 bases, with 13 bases lying between them. In DNA form, the CDR3 reads TGCGCCAGCAGCCAAGTAGGACTGGGGATAGATACGCAGTATTTT. Its translation: CASSQVGLGIDTQYF.

The chain couples TRBV5-5 to TRBJ2-2, with 7 bases lining up with TRBD1. Germline values: CDR1 SGHKS, CDR2 YYEKEE (reference sequence). This CDR3 has 15 residues. J gave up 7 bases and V 3 bases, and 9 bases lay outside the gene matches. This chain's CDR3 is CASSYGDRKSGELFF. CDR3 DNA sequence: TGTGCCAGCAGCTACGGGGACAGAAAGAGCGGGGAGCTGTTTTTT.

The V call is TRBV11-2, the J call TRBJ2-7, with 7 bases matching TRBD1. V shed 4 bases, J shed 4 bases, and the junction held 10 bases outside the gene matches. The germline V gene has CDR1 SGHAT and CDR2 FQNNGV. This CDR3 is 15 amino acids long. The CDR3: CASSSPTGLRYEQYF. The CDR3 DNA is TGTGCCAGCAGCTCCCCGACAGGGTTGAGGTACGAGCAGTACTTC.

The chain joins TRBV7-2 to TRBJ1-1, with TRBD1 as a possible D gene (5 bases). Germline V gives CDR1 SGHTA, CDR2 FQGNSA. The CDR3 runs to 14 residues. V dropped 5 bases and J dropped 5 bases, with 15 bases sitting between them. CDR3 sequence (DNA): TGTGCCAGCAGCCCCCAGGGTGTTGGGACTGAAGCTTTCTTT. Translation: CASSPQGVGTEAFF.

The chain combines TRBV5-1 with TRBJ1-2; D possibly corresponds to TRBD1 (5 bases). V lost 0 bases and J lost 5, with 8 bases in between. CDR1 SGHRS and CDR2 YFSETQ come from the germline V gene. This CDR3 has 13 residues. The CDR3: CASSLDRWYGYTF. The CDR3 region has the DNA TGCGCCAGCAGCTTGGACAGGTGGTATGGCTACACCTTC.